Each of the 19 T cell receptor beta chains below was sequenced from the same sample in a study of blood T cell repertoires in COVID-19. Data came from immunoSEQ multiplex PCR; TCRdb stores just in-frame clones and leaves some out. This table holds under 80,000 clones, over 75% found once. Sequenced: peripheral blood. Receptors originate from a man aged 45 to 65 with acute or convalescent COVID-19.

The V and J genes are TRBV9 and TRBJ2-3; D is unresolved. The CDR3 runs to 16 residues. Germline V gives CDR1 SGDLS, CDR2 YYNGEE. Trimming took off 0 bases at V and 1 base at J, with 12 bases between the two ends. DNA of the CDR3: TGTGCCAGCAGCGTAGAAGGCAGGCCGGGCACAGATACGCAGTATTTT. Translating it yields CASSVEGRPGTDTQYF. Together with reference TRBV9 and TRBJ2-3, the CDR3 gives the full variable domain: DSGVTQTPKHLITATGQRVTLRCSPRSGDLSVYWYQQSLDQGLQFLIQYYNGEERAKGNILERFSAQQFPDLHSELNLSSLELGDSALYFCASSVEGRPGTDTQYFGPGTRLTVL.

The chain is built from TRBV11-2 and TRBJ2-5; 7 bases agree with TRBD2. This CDR3 is 16 amino acids long. Germline CDR1 is SGHAT and CDR2 is FQNNGV. Unmatched junction bases numbered 11, after V lost 5 bases and J lost 2 bases. This CDR3 reads CASSPGRAGQQETQYF. CDR3 in DNA: TGTGCCAGCAGCCCGGGGAGGGCAGGGCAACAAGAGACCCAGTACTTC.

This chain links TRBV7-8 with TRBJ1-1, with D hard to call. CDR1 is SGHVS, CDR2 FQNEAQ, per germline. V was pared by 4 bases and J by 14 bases, with 20 bases between. The CDR3 extends over 13 amino acids. In nucleotides, the CDR3 is TGTGCCAGCAGCTATGGACGGGGTCCTTATATCTTCTTT. Translating gives CASSYGRGPYIFF. The full variable domain, in which reference TRBV7-8 and TRBJ1-1 provide the parts outside the CDR3, is GAGVSQSPRYKVAKRGQDVALRCDPISGHVSLFWYQQALGQGPEFLTYFQNEAQLDKSGLPSDRFFAERPEGSVSTLKIQRTQQEDSAVYLCASSYGRGPYIFFGQGTRLTVV.

CDR3 sequence (DNA): TGTGCCAGCAGCCCTCGGGGGGGAGCCACAGATACGCAGTATTTT. Its translation: CASSPRGGATDTQYF. The chain links TRBV7-9 to TRBJ2-3, with 8 bases aligning to TRBD2. CDR1 is SEHNR and CDR2 is FQNEAQ in the germline V gene (reference sequence). V gave up 5 bases and J gave up 2 bases; unmatched junction bases: 6. CDR3 size: 15 residues.

This chain connects TRBV28 to TRBJ1-2, with a possible D match to TRBD1 (5 bases). The CDR3 covers 16 residues. Germline V CDR1 and CDR2: MDHEN, SYDVKM. V was shortened by 6 bases and J by 0 bases, with 17 bases between the two germline ends. The CDR3 DNA reads as TGTGCCAGCAGCACACTTGACAGTTCAGCTAACTATGGCTACACCTTC. This translates into CASSTLDSSANYGYTF.

The V gene is TRBV6-5, the J gene TRBJ1-5; D is perhaps TRBD1 (6 bases). V lost 7 bases and J lost 6, with 16 bases in between. The CDR3 is 14 residues long. The germline gives CDR1 MNHEY, CDR2 SVGAGI. The CDR3 region has the DNA TGTGCCAGCATCCCTGGCAGGGGCGGTCAGCCCCAGCATTTT. This codes for CASIPGRGGQPQHF.

The chain employs TRBV9 and TRBJ1-2; no definite D call. The CDR3 is made up of 12 amino acids. The germline V gene encodes CDR1 SGDLS and CDR2 YYNGEE. V lost 4 bases and J 8 bases, leaving 12 bases between the germline ends. The CDR3 bases are TGTGCCAGCAGCCCGGGAGGAAGAGGCTACACCTTC. This encodes CASSPGGRGYTF.

This sequence joins TRBV7-7 and TRBJ2-5; weak D call: TRBD1 (6 bases). CDR1 SSHAT and CDR2 FNYEAQ come from the germline V gene (reference sequence). This CDR3 has 15 amino acids. V was trimmed by 1 base and J by 3 bases, leaving 12 bases between them. DNA for the CDR3: TGTGCCAGCAGCTTAGGGGGCAGGGGCAAAGAGACCCAGTACTTC. Its translation is CASSLGGRGKETQYF.

In DNA, the CDR3 is TGTGCCAGCAGCTGGGGACAGCACGATACGCAGTATTTT. Its protein product is CASSWGQHDTQYF. The chain has TRBV7-2 and TRBJ2-3, with 7 bases matching TRBD1. CDR1 is SGHTA and CDR2 is FQGNSA in the germline V gene. The ends lost 4 bases at V and 6 bases at J; junction bases unmatched: 4. The CDR3 length is 13 residues. The variable domain in full, completed from reference TRBV7-2 and TRBJ2-3, reads GAGVSQSPSNKVTEKGKDVELRCDPISGHTALYWYRQSLGQGLEFLIYFQGNSAPDKSGLPSDRFSAERTGGSVSTLTIQRTQQEDSAVYLCASSWGQHDTQYFGPGTRLTVL.

The genes are TRBV5-4 and TRBJ2-1; 12 positions match TRBD2. The ends lost 4 bases at V and 6 bases at J; junction bases unmatched: 8. This CDR3 has 16 amino acids. Germline V lookup: CDR1 SGHNT, CDR2 YYREEE (reference sequence). CDR3 bases: TGTGCCAGCAGCGGGGGCCTAGCGGGAGGGGCCAATGAGCAGTTCTTC. Amino acid sequence: CASSGGLAGGANEQFF.

V usage is TRBV6-1 and J usage is TRBJ1-4; TRBD1 agrees at 12 bases. CDR1 is MNHNS, CDR2 SASEGT, per germline. With 4 bases clipped from V and 5 bases from J, the junction kept 11 bases outside the gene matches. The length of the CDR3 is 18 residues. CDR3 protein: CASSAGRDRGRWNEKLFF. In DNA form, the CDR3 reads TGTGCCAGCAGTGCAGGGCGGGACAGGGGGCGATGGAATGAAAAACTGTTTTTT.

V usage is TRBV18 and J usage is TRBJ1-2; TRBD1 matches 9 bases. Germline lookup yields CDR1 KGHSH and CDR2 LQKENI. The CDR3 has 13 amino acids. Trimming at V came to 5 bases and at J to 3 bases, leaving 1 base not matched to a gene. CDR3 region: CASSRQGDYGYTF. The CDR3 nucleotides are TGTGCCAGCTCAAGACAGGGGGACTATGGCTACACCTTC.

This rearrangement joins TRBV9 to TRBJ1-2; D is unresolved. CDR3 length: 13 residues. The germline CDR1 and CDR2 sequences are SGDLS and YYNGEE. The germline V and J ends were trimmed by 2 bases and 5 bases, with 10 bases remaining between them. CDR3 nucleotide sequence: TGTGCCAGCAGCGTCGCGGATGGTTATGGCTACACCTTC. It is translated as CASSVADGYGYTF.

The gene calls are TRBV7-8 and TRBJ1-2; 8 bases line up with TRBD1. Germline lookup yields CDR1 SGHVS and CDR2 FQNEAQ. This CDR3 comprises 14 residues. With V trimmed by 5 bases and J by 4 bases, 6 bases remained unmatched. The CDR3 here is CASSLTTGVYGYTF. The DNA for the CDR3 is TGTGCCAGCAGCCTAACGACAGGGGTCTATGGCTACACCTTC.

This CDR3 is CAISERGGEAFF. The CDR3 nucleotides read TGTGCCATCAGTGAAAGGGGGGGGGAAGCTTTCTTT. The V gene is TRBV10-3, the J gene TRBJ1-1, with D tentatively TRBD1 (6 bases). V shed 3 bases and J shed 8 bases, with 10 bases lying between them. The V gene's germline CDR1 is ENHRY and CDR2 SYGVKD. The CDR3 covers 12 residues.

V is TRBV7-2 and J is TRBJ1-2; D not certain. CDR1 SGHTA and CDR2 FQGNSA come from the germline V gene. The V end was cut by 8 bases, the J end by 3 bases, with 10 bases between. The CDR3 loop spans 12 amino acids. This chain's CDR3 is CASAPLDYGYTF. Written as DNA, the CDR3 is TGTGCCAGCGCGCCATTGGACTATGGCTACACCTTC.

The genes are TRBV10-1 and TRBJ2-7; D gene ambiguous. The germline V gene has CDR1 WNHNN and CDR2 SYGVQD (reference sequence). CDR3 length: 14 residues. V was cut by 9 bases and J by 1 base, with 16 bases left in between. CDR3 amino acids: CARRPTLPSYEQYF. The CDR3 nucleotides read TGCGCCAGGCGGCCGACGCTACCTTCCTACGAGCAGTACTTC.

This clone has more than one count but fewer than ten. This chain joins TRBV14 and TRBJ2-1; TRBD2 agrees at 7 bases. Germline loops: CDR1 SGHDN, CDR2 FVKESK. This CDR3 contains 18 residues. The V gene end was trimmed by 4 bases and the J gene end by 9 bases; junction bases not matched to a gene: 21. The CDR3 sequence: CASSPQRSSGISNIEQFF. The CDR3 DNA reads as TGTGCCAGCAGCCCTCAGCGGTCCAGCGGGATAAGTAACATTGAGCAGTTCTTC.

This clone was seen more than once but under ten times. The same CDR3 can be traced to other DNA sequences in this sample. The chain uses TRBV20-1 and TRBJ1-2, with TRBD1 as a possible D gene (6 bases). This CDR3 spans 12 amino acids. V was cut by 3 bases and J by 6 bases, with 11 bases left in between. Germline CDR1 is DFQATT and CDR2 is SNEGSKA (reference sequence). CDR3 in amino acids: CSASRGLDGYTF. The DNA of the CDR3 is TGCAGTGCTAGTAGGGGGTTAGATGGCTACACCTTC.